This TCR beta chain emerged from a study of blood T cell repertoires in COVID-19 (dated by TCRdb to the early 2020s). For the wider study: The collaborator samples originated in the United States, Italy and Spain and spanned the acute and convalescent phases of COVID-19. The prospective study material was composed of cDNA or gDNA derived from T cells, B-cell-depleted T cells, or PBMCs. The dataset comprised deeply sampled blood TCRbeta repertoires from subjects exposed to, actively infected with, or recovered from COVID-19. The repertoires were released in a freely available public database intended as a resource for research on the immune response to SARS-CoV-2. Samples were obtained from the ongoing ImmuneRACE study (first 160 participants) and from some 1,200 subjects provided by 6 global collaborators. A de-identified subject ID, COVID-19 status, age in years and sex were almost always included in the sample metadata. Where HLA class I and class II types were available, the types were taken from metadata supplied by the sample provider, not from assay-based typing.

Broader findings and caveats from the paper: The amount of clinical and demographic metadata varied by source and participant and was provided uncurated.

For CDR1 and CDR2, the germline V gene lists SGDLS and YYNGEE. Relative to germline, V is 0 bases shorter and J is 4 bases shorter, with 4 bases between their ends. The CDR3 runs 12 residues from the cysteine to the phenylalanine. Kept here is only the CDR3 DNA, which spans 36 bases and is read in frame from base 1. Each collaborating institution followed its own protocols to collect whole blood in K2EDTA tubes. For TCRbeta analysis, collaborator samples were shipped as frozen whole blood, as isolated PBMCs, or as DNA extracted from either sample type. Of note for this clone: This receptor's antigen is unknown. Within one base of it there is no much larger clone, and no base qualities were kept.

TCRbeta CDR3 regions were amplified from genomic DNA using the immunoSEQ Assay, a bias-controlled multiplex PCR. In the source study's methods: The number of nucleated cells in each sample was estimated by amplification of reference gene primers within the assay. To quantify the absolute abundance of each unique TCRbeta CDR3 rearrangement, sequence reads were collapsed and filtered. For each sample, productive Simpson clonality was calculated as the square root of Simpson's diversity index over productive rearrangements. What TCRdb holds here is the immuneACCESS table cut down to in-frame rearrangements. Part of the clones is not present; checked against another copy, under half of the missing clones reflect an unresolved V gene, and the others are unexplained. V and J calls and clone size are those listed in that table; D and trimming were worked out from the DNA. The sample table contains 35,000 to 45,000 clones; only one count was recorded for nearly 90% of them. The ten largest make up about 35% of the sample.

Material: peripheral blood. In this chain, TRBV9 is recombined with TRBJ1-2; no D segment can be confidently identified. This receptor was taken from a man between 65 and 85 years old with active COVID-19. The DNA is as follows: TGTGCCAGCAGCGTAGCTACCTATGGCTACACCTTC. Its coded protein is CASSVATYGYTF.